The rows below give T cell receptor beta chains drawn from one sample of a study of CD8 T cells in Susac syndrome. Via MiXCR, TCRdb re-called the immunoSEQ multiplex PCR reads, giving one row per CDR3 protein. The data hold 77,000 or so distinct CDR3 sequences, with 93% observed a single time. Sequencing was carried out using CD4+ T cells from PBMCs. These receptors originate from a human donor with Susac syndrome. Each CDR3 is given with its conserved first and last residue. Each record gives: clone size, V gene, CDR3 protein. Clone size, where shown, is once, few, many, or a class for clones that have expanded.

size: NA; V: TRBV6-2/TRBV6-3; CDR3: CASSYQSEQYF
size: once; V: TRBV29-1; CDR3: CSVEMNGLAGSEQYF
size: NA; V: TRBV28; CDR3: CASSSSGVDGNTIYF
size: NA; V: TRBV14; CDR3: CASSQGPTRDHGYTF
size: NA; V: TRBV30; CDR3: CAWSLTRDRGPRSNQPQHF
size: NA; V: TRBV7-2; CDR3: CASSLGVGGPYYEQYF
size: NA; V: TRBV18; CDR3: CASSPSASGSSYYEQFF
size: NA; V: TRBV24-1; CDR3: CASPQGEPLQGGNSPLHF
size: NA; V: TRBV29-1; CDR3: CSVVVGSTDTQYF
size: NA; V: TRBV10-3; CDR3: CAISESGQNQPQHF
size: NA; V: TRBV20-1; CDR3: CSARSGRQDFYEQYF
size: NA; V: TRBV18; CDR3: CASSPNQQVEQYF
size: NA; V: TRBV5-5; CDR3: CASSLSGRGQVSDGYTF
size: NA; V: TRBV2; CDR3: CASSEGSGRAPLSEQFF
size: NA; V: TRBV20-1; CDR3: CSAHRSGTGELFF
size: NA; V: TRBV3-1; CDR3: CASSQGLAGGPGEQFF
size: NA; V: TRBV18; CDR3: CATNAGETQYF
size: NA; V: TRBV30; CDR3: CACGSYNEQFF
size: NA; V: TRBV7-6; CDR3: CASSFYGQGETQYF
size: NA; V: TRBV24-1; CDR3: CATSDWAGGAGNTQYF
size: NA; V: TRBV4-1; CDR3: CASSQASGVGVRQPQHF
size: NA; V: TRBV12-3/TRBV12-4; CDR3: CASSQGYHNEQFF
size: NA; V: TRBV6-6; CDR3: CASSYKSGSNTGELFF
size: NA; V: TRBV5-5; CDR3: CASSLRTYEQYF
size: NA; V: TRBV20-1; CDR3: CSASEPSYEQYF
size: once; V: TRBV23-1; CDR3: CASSQPGQARTYGNQPQHF
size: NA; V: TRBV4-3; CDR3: CASSQEARVGRDTQYF
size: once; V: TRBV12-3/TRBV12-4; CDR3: CASSPTRGGIYNEQFF
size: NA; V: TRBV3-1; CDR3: CASSQRGFGNTIYF
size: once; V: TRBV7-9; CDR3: CASSLGQGEGGYTF
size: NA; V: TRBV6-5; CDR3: CASSYPGSSETQYF
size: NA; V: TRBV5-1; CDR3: CASSRDRSNEKLFF
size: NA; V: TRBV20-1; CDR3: CSARDTGQSPYEQYF
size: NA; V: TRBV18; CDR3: CASSPDQAGTGELFF
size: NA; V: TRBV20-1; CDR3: CSARRPDRYYEQYF
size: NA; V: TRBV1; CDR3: CTSSQPWDTKTQYF